This T cell receptor (beta chain) is from a study of T cell clones after liver transplantation. Study-wide context: Patients counted as tolerant after at least one year off all immunosuppression, enzymes not exceeding twice normal.

This CDR3 spans 14 amino acids. Germline V gives CDR1 MNHNS, CDR2 SASEGT. V lost 5 bases to trimming and J lost 2 bases, with 13 bases between them. Sorting of unstimulated PBMCs yielded separate CD3+CD4+ and CD3+CD8+ fractions. Libraries were prepared by immunoSEQ multiplex PCR; TCRdb keeps only in-frame clonotypes and omits some of them. The sample has 15,000 to 20,000 clones, approximately 80% seen once; the top ten hold roughly 32%. Study-level points and caveats: Post-transplant time points were not standardized, so conclusions are preliminary. In most of the 8 subjects, circulating graft-donor-reactive CD4 TCRbeta sequences fell significantly after transplant.

To note about this clone: The antigen remains unidentified.

The chain has TRBV6-1 and TRBJ2-7; a possible D gene is TRBD1 (6 bases). The source material was CD8+ T cells from blood, sampled 48 to 50 months after liver transplant. The receptor comes from a human patient who received a liver transplant. Some T cells may be supplied by the graft donor. The CDR3 is CASSIFWGPYEQYF. CDR3 bases: TGTGCCAGCAGTATTTTTTGGGGGCCCTACGAGCAGTACTTC.